This entry describes one T cell receptor (beta chain). The record originates from a study of control samples from healthy donors and cancer patients. Assay used: immunoSEQ multiplex PCR; TCRdb lists only in-frame clones, some missing. This sample has about 100,000 clones, with around nine tenths found just once. The V and J ends lost 1 base and 6 bases respectively, with 15 bases between them. The CDR3 covers 15 residues. Per germline, CDR1 SGHTA and CDR2 FQGNSA. The material sequenced was blood. The clonotype comes from a man between 25 and 39 years old in good health. J is TRBJ2-5 and V is TRBV7-2, with D possibly TRBD1 on 5 matching bases. CDR3 region: CASSLDGQGHQTQYF. The CDR3 DNA follows: TGTGCCAGCAGCTTAGATGGTCAGGGTCACCAGACCCAGTACTTC.